A selection of T cell receptor beta chains follows, all from one sample in a study of OX40 agonist ivuxolimab in advanced cancers. Here immunoSEQ multiplex PCR was the method, and the copy in TCRdb shows in-frame clones only, minus some. The sample consists of some 85,000 clones, about 91% of them appearing once. This material consisted of CD4+ or CD8+ T cells sorted from blood, taken in a trial of the OX40 agonist ivuxolimab. Receptors originate from an adult with an advanced solid tumor such as melanoma, head and neck, liver or kidney cancer. The CDR3 runs from the conserved cysteine through the conserved F or W. A D gene is named only where the DNA matches it firmly. Where a row states a size, it is once, few, many or the class of an expanded clone; other rows omit it.

abundance: -
j_gene: TRBJ2-1
v_gene: TRBV6-5
d_gene: -
CDR3aa: CASSYSPYNEQFF
CDR3nt: TGTGCCAGCAGTTACTCTCCTTACAATGAGCAGTTCTTC

abundance: -
j_gene: TRBJ2-7
v_gene: TRBV5-8
d_gene: TRBD1
CDR3aa: CASHRDRASYEQYF
CDR3nt: TGTGCCAGCCACAGGGACAGAGCCTCATACGAGCAGTACTTC

abundance: -
j_gene: TRBJ1-3
v_gene: TRBV28
d_gene: TRBD1
CDR3aa: CASSGTRGYGNTIYF
CDR3nt: TGTGCCAGCAGTGGAACCAGGGGGTATGGAAACACCATATATTTT

abundance: -
j_gene: TRBJ1-4
v_gene: TRBV7-2
d_gene: -
CDR3aa: CASSQLREKLFF
CDR3nt: TGTGCCAGCAGCCAATTGCGGGAAAAACTGTTTTTT

abundance: -
j_gene: TRBJ2-6
v_gene: TRBV19
d_gene: TRBD1
CDR3aa: CASKLAGTGGAGANVLTF
CDR3nt: TGTGCCAGTAAGCTCGCCGGGACAGGGGGCGCTGGGGCCAACGTCCTGACTTTC

abundance: once
j_gene: TRBJ2-2
v_gene: TRBV5-1
d_gene: TRBD2
CDR3aa: CASSSERGANTGELFF
CDR3nt: TGCGCCAGCAGCTCGGAGCGGGGGGCGAACACCGGGGAGCTGTTTTTT

abundance: -
j_gene: TRBJ2-1
v_gene: TRBV6-1
d_gene: -
CDR3aa: CASSKTGDGFNEQFF
CDR3nt: TGTGCCAGCAGTAAAACCGGGGACGGATTCAATGAGCAGTTCTTC

abundance: -
j_gene: TRBJ2-1
v_gene: TRBV10-3
d_gene: TRBD2
CDR3aa: CASRTSGSNNEQFF
CDR3nt: TGTGCCTCGAGGACTAGCGGGAGTAACAATGAGCAGTTCTTC

abundance: -
j_gene: TRBJ1-5
v_gene: TRBV30
d_gene: TRBD1
CDR3aa: CAWSAQGANQPQHF
CDR3nt: TGTGCCTGGAGTGCCCAGGGGGCCAATCAGCCCCAGCATTTT

abundance: -
j_gene: TRBJ2-2
v_gene: TRBV29-1
d_gene: -
CDR3aa: CSVAAGAMNTGELFF
CDR3nt: TGCAGCGTTGCAGCAGGGGCGATGAACACCGGGGAGCTGTTTTTT

abundance: -
j_gene: TRBJ2-7
v_gene: TRBV28
d_gene: -
CDR3aa: CASSYISTRASYEQYF
CDR3nt: TGTGCCAGCAGTTACATCTCGACTAGAGCTTCCTACGAGCAGTACTTC

abundance: -
j_gene: TRBJ2-5
v_gene: TRBV18
d_gene: TRBD2
CDR3aa: CASSPTPWTSAQETQYF
CDR3nt: TGTGCCAGCTCACCAACCCCCTGGACTAGCGCCCAAGAGACCCAGTACTTC

abundance: -
j_gene: TRBJ1-2
v_gene: TRBV6-5
d_gene: -
CDR3aa: CATREPTGAHYGYTF
CDR3nt: TGTGCCACCAGAGAGCCAACGGGGGCTCACTATGGCTACACCTTC

abundance: -
j_gene: TRBJ1-2
v_gene: TRBV18
d_gene: TRBD1
CDR3aa: CASSLGTGNYGYTF
CDR3nt: TGTGCCAGCTCACTAGGGACAGGGAACTATGGCTACACCTTC

abundance: -
j_gene: TRBJ2-5
v_gene: TRBV30
d_gene: -
CDR3aa: CAWSVGLNYQETQYF
CDR3nt: TGTGCCTGGAGTGTAGGACTAAACTATCAAGAGACCCAGTACTTC

abundance: -
j_gene: TRBJ1-1
v_gene: TRBV5-1
d_gene: -
CDR3aa: CASSLGASWDTEAFF
CDR3nt: TGCGCCAGCAGCTTGGGTGCTTCTTGGGACACTGAAGCTTTCTTT

abundance: -
j_gene: TRBJ1-1
v_gene: TRBV6-6
d_gene: -
CDR3aa: CASIDSVGGGTEAFF
CDR3nt: TGTGCCAGCATCGATTCCGTGGGGGGAGGAACTGAAGCTTTCTTT

abundance: -
j_gene: TRBJ1-1
v_gene: TRBV19
d_gene: -
CDR3aa: CASADGGAGNTEAFF
CDR3nt: TGTGCCAGCGCGGATGGGGGTGCAGGGAACACTGAAGCTTTCTTT

abundance: -
j_gene: TRBJ2-2
v_gene: TRBV10-2
d_gene: TRBD2
CDR3aa: CASSGRGEGGSNTGELFF
CDR3nt: TGCGCCAGCAGTGGACGGGGGGAGGGAGGGAGCAACACCGGGGAGCTGTTTTTT

abundance: -
j_gene: TRBJ1-1
v_gene: TRBV28
d_gene: -
CDR3aa: CASSLLGLVGRTTEAFF
CDR3nt: TGTGCCAGCAGTTTACTGGGGCTGGTTGGACGGACCACTGAAGCTTTCTTT

abundance: -
j_gene: TRBJ2-4
v_gene: TRBV28
d_gene: -
CDR3aa: CASSLYPGQVLF
CDR3nt: TGTGCCAGCAGTTTATACCCCGGCCAGGTTCTCTTC

abundance: -
j_gene: TRBJ2-1
v_gene: TRBV6-4
d_gene: -
CDR3aa: CASSARPHNEQFF
CDR3nt: TGTGCCAGCAGCGCGAGACCGCACAATGAGCAGTTCTTC

abundance: -
j_gene: TRBJ2-7
v_gene: TRBV5-6
d_gene: -
CDR3aa: CASSFGQLREQYF
CDR3nt: TGTGCCAGCAGCTTTGGTCAGCTCCGCGAGCAGTACTTC

abundance: -
j_gene: TRBJ2-1
v_gene: TRBV5-1
d_gene: TRBD2
CDR3aa: CASAGTSGSWNEQFF
CDR3nt: TGCGCCAGCGCCGGGACTAGCGGGAGTTGGAATGAGCAGTTCTTC

abundance: -
j_gene: TRBJ2-1
v_gene: TRBV7-2
d_gene: -
CDR3aa: CASSLGEATLREQFF
CDR3nt: TGTGCCAGCAGCTTGGGGGAGGCTACCCTTCGGGAGCAGTTCTTC